This T cell receptor (beta chain) was sequenced in a study of T cell repertoires in cytomegalovirus infection. Study overall: Public TCR beta signature analysis indicated the presence of both CMV infection and matching HLA type.

V was clipped by 3 bases and J by 6 bases; unmatched bases: 14. The CDR3 sequence is 16 residues long. From germline, CDR1 is ENHRY and CDR2 SYGVKD. TCRdb analysed the reads with MiXCR anew, one entry per CDR3 protein. The sample holds around 430,000 distinct CDR3 sequences, approximately 42% seen once. Of note for this clonotype: Its cognate antigen is unknown.

This chain links TRBV10-3 with TRBJ2-7; TRBD2 aligns across 7 bases. The receptor's source is a human donor in good health (CMV status not recorded). Some clones in this sample may be carry-over from other donors' samples. The sample consisted of cultured PBMCs, taken from culture after CMV antigen stimulation. The CDR3 sequence is CAISDGPTGGVPEQYF. The CDR3 coding sequence is TGTGCCATCAGTGACGGCCCAACGGGAGGTGTGCCCGAGCAGTACTTC.